Following are 31 T cell receptor beta chains from one sample sequenced in a study of technical replicates of blood from a few donors listed by TCRdb under 2017. Receptor amplification or capture employed the immunoSEQ multiplex PCR assay. Not all clones reach the TCRdb copy of this immuneACCESS table, which keeps in-frame sequences only. Checked studies attribute under half of the gap to unresolved V genes and leave the rest unexplained. The table for this sample lists around 85,000 clones; around 94% of them were counted only once. The ten most abundant clones make up approximately 0.27% of the sample. The sample consisted of T cells isolated from PBMCs. The receptors stem from a human donor in good health.

This chain connects TRBV23-1 to TRBJ1-5; D possibly corresponds to TRBD1 (5 bases). TRBV23-1 belongs to the ORF category, with a function that is uncertain. Trimming cost V 0 bases and J 0 bases, with 15 bases left between them. This CDR3 comprises 18 residues. The CDR3 reads CASSQSGRDPNSNQPQHF. CDR3 DNA: TGCGCCAGCAGTCAATCGGGCAGGGATCCGAATAGCAATCAGCCCCAGCATTTT.

This sequence joins TRBV27 and TRBJ1-1; 9 positions match TRBD1. V dropped 4 bases and J dropped 3; count of bases not matched to a gene: 3. The CDR3 has 14 amino acids. Germline values: CDR1 MNHEY, CDR2 SMNVEV (reference sequence). The CDR3 loop is CASSSQGADTEAFF. The DNA of the CDR3 is TGTGCCAGCAGTTCACAGGGGGCTGACACTGAAGCTTTCTTT.

The chain links TRBV2 to TRBJ2-1; D is undetermined. V lost 6 bases, J lost 11 bases, and 17 bases lay in between. The length of the CDR3 is 13 residues. Per germline, CDR1 SNHLY and CDR2 FYNNEI. Here the CDR3 reads CASRAQAHAKQFF. In DNA, the CDR3 is TGTGCCAGCAGGGCTCAAGCGCACGCGAAGCAGTTCTTC.

The chain links TRBV19 to TRBJ2-5; possibly TRBD1 for D (6 bases). CDR1 is LNHDA, CDR2 SQIVND, per germline (reference sequence). Trimming took off 5 bases at V and 1 base at J, with 14 bases between the two ends. The CDR3 spans 15 residues. The CDR3 region is CASSPRGQIQETQYF. CDR3 coding DNA: TGTGCCAGTAGTCCTAGAGGACAGATCCAAGAGACCCAGTACTTC.

This clone was picked up a small number of times. The gene calls are TRBV25-1 and TRBJ1-1; TRBD1 might be the D (5 bases). CDR3 length equals 11 residues. The V end was cut by 1 base, the J end by 11 bases, with 8 bases between. Germline-derived CDR1 and CDR2 are MGHDK and SYGVNS. DNA for the CDR3: TGTGCCAGCAGTGAATGGGACTTGGCTTTCTTT. Translating gives CASSEWDLAFF.

V gene TRBV5-8 combines with J gene TRBJ1-2, with 7 bases aligning to TRBD1. CDR1 SGHTS and CDR2 YDEGEE come from the germline V gene. The V segment lost 8 bases and the J segment 6 bases; nucleotides outside the gene matches: 4. The CDR3 extends over 11 amino acids. The CDR3 is CASYRGNGYTF. The CDR3 DNA sequence: TGTGCCAGTTACAGGGGAAATGGCTACACCTTC.

V and J are TRBV2 and TRBJ1-3, with 7 nucleotides matching TRBD1. The length of the CDR3 is 15 residues. Germline V gene data show CDR1 as SNHLY and CDR2 as FYNNEI. V was pared by 4 bases and J by 9 bases, with 12 bases of the junction left unmatched. CDR3 in DNA: TGTGCCAGCAGTGCGACAGGGTCCCCCGGTAGCACCATATATTTT. This sequence encodes CASSATGSPGSTIYF.

The chain couples TRBV7-3 to TRBJ2-7, with a weak D call TRBD1 (5 bases). The CDR3 totals 14 residues. The germline gives CDR1 SGHTA, CDR2 FQGTGA. Between the trimmed V and J ends, which lost 5 bases and 2 bases, there was a span of 13 bases. The CDR3 loop is CASSLGQGTYEQYF. Here the CDR3 DNA reads TGTGCCAGCAGCCTGGGGCAGGGCACCTACGAGCAGTACTTC.

The chain carries TRBV7-6 and TRBJ2-7; 8 bases are a match to TRBD1. Germline lookup yields CDR1 SGHVS and CDR2 FNYEAQ. Trimming removed 0 bases from V and 2 bases from J; junction bases left unmatched: 9. This CDR3 comprises 17 residues. DNA of the CDR3: TGTGCCAGCAGCTTAGCGAAGACAGGGGTGAACACCTACGAGCAGTACTTC. Protein: CASSLAKTGVNTYEQYF.

V and J are TRBV28 and TRBJ1-1, with D maybe TRBD1 (5 bases). V was clipped by 2 bases and J by 5 bases, with 18 bases between them. The germline V gene encodes CDR1 MDHEN and CDR2 SYDVKM. CDR3 size: 16 residues. Written as DNA, the CDR3 is TGTGCCAGCAGTTTAGGCAGGGCCCAGATCGTGACTGAAGCTTTCTTT. Amino acid sequence: CASSLGRAQIVTEAFF.

The chain uses TRBV27 and TRBJ2-5; TRBD1 might be the D (6 bases). Germline CDR1 MNHEY, CDR2 SMNVEV (reference sequence). Trimming pared 5 bases from V and 5 bases from J, leaving 18 bases between. The CDR3 has 15 amino acids. CDR3: CASSTLPRGRETQYF. The CDR3 DNA is TGTGCCAGCAGTACCCTCCCCAGGGGAAGGGAGACCCAGTACTTC.

The chain has TRBV6-6 and TRBJ1-2; D remains ambiguous. This CDR3 comprises 10 residues. The germline V gene encodes CDR1 MNHNY and CDR2 SVGAGI (reference sequence). The ends were cut back, 6 bases at V and 6 bases at J, with 5 bases in the middle. For the CDR3, the DNA is TGTGCCAGCAGCGGGGATGGCTACACCTTC. Translation: CASSGDGYTF.

The chain uses TRBV15 and TRBJ2-3; TRBD2 matches 8 bases. Germline loops: CDR1 LNHNV, CDR2 YYDKDF (reference sequence). The CDR3 has 16 amino acids. With 0 bases clipped from V and 3 bases from J, the junction kept 5 bases outside the gene matches. In DNA, the CDR3 is TGTGCCACCAGCAGAGAGCAAACTAGCGGTACAGATACGCAGTATTTT. Amino acids: CATSREQTSGTDTQYF. The complete variable domain, with remaining parts taken from reference TRBV15 and TRBJ2-3, reads DAMVIQNPRYQVTQFGKPVTLSCSQTLNHNVMYWYQQKSSQAPKLLFHYYDKDFNNEADTPDNFQSRRPNTSFCFLDIRSPGLGDTAMYLCATSREQTSGTDTQYFGPGTRLTVL.

This chain connects TRBV28 to TRBJ2-3; 8 bases fit TRBD2. This CDR3 contains 15 residues. Germline CDR1 reads MDHEN; CDR2 reads SYDVKM. V lost 5 bases and J lost 0; bases outside the gene matches: 4. The CDR3 region has the DNA TGTGCCAGCAGTCTCACTAGCGGTAGCACAGATACGCAGTATTTT. This gives the protein CASSLTSGSTDTQYF.

The chain links TRBV5-1 to TRBJ2-2; 7 nucleotides agree with TRBD1. The CDR3 is 16 amino acids. CDR1 SGHRS and CDR2 YFSETQ come from the germline V gene. The junction had 3 bases not matched to a gene; V was cut back by 0 bases and J by 1 base. The CDR3 is CASSLAAGGNTGELFF. For the CDR3, the DNA is TGCGCCAGCAGCTTGGCGGCAGGGGGGAACACCGGGGAGCTGTTTTTT. Filled out from reference TRBV5-1 and TRBJ2-2, the complete variable domain reads KAGVTQTPRYLIKTRGQQVTLSCSPISGHRSVSWYQQTPGQGLQFLFEYFSETQRNKGNFPGRFSGRQFSNSRSEMNVSTLELGDSALYLCASSLAAGGNTGELFFGEGSRLTVL.

The chain employs TRBV7-8 and TRBJ1-3; unclear D gene. The CDR3 is 18 residues long. The V and J ends lost 6 bases and 0 bases respectively, with 21 bases between them. The germline gives CDR1 SGHVS, CDR2 FQNEAQ. The CDR3 spells CASRARVAGSTSGNTIYF. For the CDR3, the DNA is TGTGCCAGCAGGGCACGGGTCGCCGGTAGCACCTCTGGAAACACCATATATTTT.

The V and J genes are TRBV28 and TRBJ2-1; TRBD2 aligns across 8 bases. Trimming removed 6 bases from V and 3 bases from J; junction bases left unmatched: 7. The CDR3 runs to 15 residues. Germline values: CDR1 MDHEN, CDR2 SYDVKM. CDR3 loop: CASRTPGLDYNEQFF. The CDR3, as DNA: TGTGCCAGCAGGACTCCGGGACTAGACTACAATGAGCAGTTCTTC.

V gene TRBV6-4 combines with J gene TRBJ1-5; maybe TRBD1 (5 bases). V was cut by 3 bases and J by 14 bases, with 20 bases left in between. CDR3 length: 14 amino acids. CDR1 is MRHNA and CDR2 is SNTAGT in the germline V gene. DNA of the CDR3: TGTGCCAGCAGTGATCCAGGGTCGGTCAATAAAAAGCATTTT. It yields the protein CASSDPGSVNKKHF.

The J gene is TRBJ2-1, the V gene TRBV2; 9 bases fit TRBD2. Per germline, CDR1 SNHLY and CDR2 FYNNEI. J lost 6 bases, V lost 7 bases, and 4 bases had no gene match. The CDR3 extends over 13 amino acids. CDR3 DNA sequence: TGTGCCAGCAAGGGGACTAGCTTCAATGAGCAGTTCTTC. It encodes CASKGTSFNEQFF. The full variable domain, with the rest looked up from reference TRBV2 and TRBJ2-1, is EPEVTQTPSHQVTQMGQEVILRCVPISNHLYFYWYRQILGQKVEFLVSFYNNEISEKSEIFDDQFSVERPDGSNFTLKIRSTKLEDSAMYFCASKGTSFNEQFFGPGTRLTVL.

J is TRBJ2-6 and V is TRBV6-5, with 7 positions matching TRBD1. Germline V gene sequence: CDR1 MNHEY, CDR2 SVGAGI. V shed 5 bases and J 4 bases; nucleotides not matched to a gene: 2. The length of the CDR3 is 14 residues. The CDR3 spells CASSTGAGANVLTF. CDR3 coding DNA: TGTGCCAGCAGTACAGGGGCCGGGGCCAACGTCCTGACTTTC.

The CDR3, as DNA: TGTGCCACCAGCATGGGACAGGGCAGGGTTCAGCCCCAGCATTTT. This sequence encodes CATSMGQGRVQPQHF. The V and J genes are TRBV15 and TRBJ1-5, with TRBD1 identical over 9 bases. Per germline, CDR1 LNHNV and CDR2 YYDKDF (reference sequence). The J segment lost 6 bases and the V segment lost 4 bases, leaving 7 bases of the junction unmatched. The CDR3 totals 15 residues.

This rearrangement joins TRBV4-2 to TRBJ2-7; perhaps TRBD1 as D (6 bases). The CDR3 has 16 amino acids. Looked up from germline, CDR1 is LGHNA and CDR2 is YNFKEQ. The ends were cut back, 0 bases at V and 3 bases at J, with 15 bases in the middle. The CDR3 loop is CASSQDGAGAFYEQYF. The CDR3 nucleotides are TGTGCCAGCAGCCAAGATGGGGCAGGGGCCTTCTACGAGCAGTACTTC.

J is TRBJ2-7 and V is TRBV2, with 9 bases fitting TRBD2. The V gene end was trimmed by 6 bases and the J gene end by 3 bases; junction bases not matched to a gene: 9. The CDR3 has 15 amino acids. In germline, CDR1 is SNHLY, CDR2 FYNNEI. This CDR3 reads CASSAIAGDIYEQYF. CDR3 sequence (DNA): TGTGCCAGCAGCGCCATAGCGGGAGATATCTACGAGCAGTACTTC.

V usage is TRBV7-9 and J usage is TRBJ1-2; 11 positions match TRBD1. Unmatched junction bases numbered 4, after V lost 1 base and J lost 6 bases. The length of the CDR3 is 15 residues. Germline lookup yields CDR1 SEHNR and CDR2 FQNEAQ (reference sequence). Here the CDR3 DNA reads TGTGCCAGCAGCTTAGGGACAGGGGGCGCGGATGGCTACACCTTC. Protein product: CASSLGTGGADGYTF. Using reference TRBV7-9 and TRBJ1-2 for the parts outside the CDR3, the full variable domain is DTGVSQNPRHKITKRGQNVTFRCDPISEHNRLYWYRQTLGQGPEFLTYFQNEAQLEKSRLLSDRFSAERPKGSFSTLEIQRTEQGDSAMYLCASSLGTGGADGYTFGSGTRLTVV.

V is TRBV7-8 and J is TRBJ2-1; 8 nucleotides align to TRBD1. Germline V gene data show CDR1 as SGHVS and CDR2 as FQNEAQ. With 1 base clipped from V and 4 bases from J, the junction kept 3 bases outside the gene matches. This CDR3 contains 15 residues. CDR3 DNA sequence: TGTGCCAGCAGCTTAGGGACAGGGTCATACAATGAGCAGTTCTTC. It yields the protein CASSLGTGSYNEQFF.

This rearrangement joins TRBV7-9 to TRBJ2-1; D is undetermined. V shed 3 bases and J shed 5 bases, with 11 bases lying between them. The V gene's germline CDR1 is SEHNR and CDR2 FQNEAQ (reference sequence). The CDR3 is made up of 14 amino acids. This CDR3 is CASSFLDADNEQFF. In nucleotides, the CDR3 is TGTGCCAGCAGCTTTTTAGATGCGGACAATGAGCAGTTCTTC.

V is TRBV5-1 and J is TRBJ2-1, with D perhaps matching TRBD1 (6 bases). V was shortened by 3 bases and J by 4 bases, with 14 bases between the two germline ends. Germline CDR1 SGHRS, CDR2 YFSETQ. There are 15 residues in the CDR3. The CDR3 loop reads CASSYRQDQYNEQFF. The CDR3 DNA reads as TGCGCCAGCAGCTATAGACAGGATCAGTACAATGAGCAGTTCTTC.

The CDR3 DNA follows: TGTGCCATCAGTGAAAGGAGGGGTACTAGCAATCAGCCCCAGCATTTT. Translated: CAISERRGTSNQPQHF. The chain recombines TRBV10-3 with TRBJ1-5; D is possibly TRBD1 (5 bases). Germline CDR1 reads ENHRY; CDR2 reads SYGVKD. V gave up 3 bases and J gave up 0 bases, with 12 bases separating them. This CDR3 contains 16 residues.

The genes are TRBV5-1 and TRBJ2-7; the D is unclear. Trimming left V 5 bases short and J 2 bases short, with 11 bases between. Germline V gene sequence: CDR1 SGHRS, CDR2 YFSETQ. The CDR3 sequence is 13 residues long. CDR3 DNA: TGCGCCAGCAGGCCTCAGGTAACCTACGAGCAGTACTTC. Protein product: CASRPQVTYEQYF.

V and J are TRBV6-5 and TRBJ2-1; D unresolved. Germline loops: CDR1 MNHEY, CDR2 SVGAGI. The CDR3 totals 15 residues. V lost 2 bases to trimming and J lost 2 bases, with 10 bases between them. CDR3 nucleotides: TGTGCCAGCAGTTACGGGCAAGTCGCCTACAATGAGCAGTTCTTC. The encoded protein is CASSYGQVAYNEQFF.

This clone occurred once. This chain links TRBV21-1 with TRBJ2-7; the table's D gene call, TRBD1, was not cross checked with the DNA. TRBV21-1 is marked as a pseudogene. The CDR3 totals 11 residues. The CDR3 DNA sequence: TGTGCCAGCAAGACAGGGTTCGAGCAGTACTTC. Its translation: CASKTGFEQYF.